This passage covers 5 T cell receptor beta chains from one sample sequenced in a study of breast tumors, draining lymph nodes, adjacent tissues. Each CDR3 protein gets one entry after TCRdb re-called the multiplex PCR reads with MiXCR. Of 20,000 or so distinct CDR3 sequences in the sample, about a third are singletons; the top ten hold around 10%. Sequenced: breast tumor tissue. These receptors all stem from a female donor with breast cancer. Some clones in this sample may be carry-over from other donors' samples.

By share, this clonotype ranks as medium-sized. The V call is TRBV15, the J call TRBJ2-3; 11 nucleotides line up with TRBD2. Germline V gene lookup returns CDR1 LNHNV and CDR2 YYDKDF (reference sequence). Losses at the gene ends were 3 bases for V and 2 bases for J; bases not matched to a gene: 7. The CDR3 loop spans 17 amino acids. This CDR3 is CATSSWGLAETTDTQYF. CDR3 coding DNA: TGTGCCACCAGCAGCTGGGGACTAGCGGAAACCACAGATACGCAGTATTTT. The full variable domain, its missing parts supplied by reference TRBV15 and TRBJ2-3, is DAMVIQNPRYQVTQFGKPVTLSCSQTLNHNVMYWYQQKSSQAPKLLFHYYDKDFNNEADTPDNFQSRRPNTSFCFLDIRSPGLGDTAMYLCATSSWGLAETTDTQYFGPGTRLTVL.

In its sample, this clonotype was seen many times. The chain employs TRBV2 and TRBJ1-5; D is possibly TRBD1 (6 bases). The V gene's germline CDR1 is SNHLY and CDR2 FYNNEI. The CDR3 runs 15 residues. V was shortened by 8 bases and J by 3 bases, with 17 bases between the two germline ends. The CDR3 region is CASGPEGGTNQPQHF. DNA for the CDR3: TGTGCCAGCGGCCCGGAGGGGGGGACCAATCAGCCCCAGCATTTT.

This clonotype was counted only a few times. The rearrangement joins TRBV3-1 to TRBJ1-5, with D perhaps TRBD1 (6 bases). This CDR3 contains 14 residues. V lost 4 bases, J lost 2 bases, and 9 bases lay in between. CDR1 and CDR2 (germline): LGHDT, YNNKEL (reference sequence). CDR3 in DNA: TGTGCCAGCAGCCGGGCAGGGGGCAATCAGCCCCAGCATTTT. Its translation is CASSRAGGNQPQHF.

This clonotype was counted many times. This sequence joins TRBV6-1 and TRBJ2-5; possible D gene TRBD1, 5 bases. V shed 8 bases and J shed 5 bases, with 15 bases lying between them. This CDR3 contains 13 residues. Germline loops: CDR1 MNHNS, CDR2 SASEGT. CDR3 in DNA: TGTGCCAGCGCAGAGCAGGGATGGGAGACCCAGTACTTC. Translating it yields CASAEQGWETQYF.

In regard to this clonotype: This could be a read error, since a much larger clone is one nucleotide away. The CDR3 DNA is TGTGCCAGCAGTTTGAGCTACGAGCGGTACTTC. Translation gives CASSLSYERYF. This chain links TRBV6-2 or TRBV6-3 with TRBJ2-7; D ambiguous. CDR3 length equals 11 residues. The germline gives CDR1 MNHEY, CDR2 SVGEGT.